This is a list of T cell receptor beta chains from one sample in a study of cytomegalovirus exposure and HLA in healthy donors. Assay: immunoSEQ multiplex PCR; the TCRdb copy retains only in-frame clones and omits some. The sample yields some 160,000 clones, about 85% seen once. The sample taken for sequencing was PBMCs. All receptors derive from a boy aged 2 to 9 in good health and CMV-seronegative. Each CDR3 is given with its conserved first and last residue. The D gene is left open where the match is weak. The size entry is marked missing in some rows and otherwise reads once, few, many or a size class.

>-|15|TRBV11-2|TRBJ2-7|TRBD2
CASSEISGRGSEQYF
TGTGCCAGCAGCGAGATTAGCGGGAGAGGCTCCGAGCAGTACTTC
>-|17|TRBV19|TRBJ2-3|TRBD1
CASSILRQGRTTDTQYF
TGTGCCAGTAGTATACTGCGACAGGGTAGGACCACAGATACGCAGTATTTT
>once|15|TRBV6-6|TRBJ2-2|-
CASIALAPNTGELFF
TGTGCCAGCATTGCACTAGCCCCGAACACCGGGGAGCTGTTTTTT
>-|15|TRBV4-2|TRBJ2-1|TRBD2
CASSPRDYGYNEQFF
TGTGCCAGCAGCCCCCGGGACTATGGTTACAATGAGCAGTTCTTC
>-|15|TRBV27|TRBJ2-7|-
CASSLTVGGPYEQYF
TGTGCCAGCAGTTTAACAGTCGGGGGTCCCTACGAGCAGTACTTC
>-|15|TRBV29-1|TRBJ2-3|-
CSVGSGDKGTDTQYF
TGCAGCGTTGGAAGTGGGGACAAAGGCACAGATACGCAGTATTTT
>-|14|TRBV27|TRBJ2-3|TRBD1
CASSLTGGTDTQYF
TGTGCCAGCAGTCTAACAGGGGGGACAGATACGCAGTATTTT
>few|14|TRBV6-1|TRBJ2-7|-
CASSAGTRSYEQYF
TGTGCCAGCAGCGCAGGGACACGATCCTACGAGCAGTACTTC
>-|15|TRBV4-1|TRBJ2-7|-
CASSQDWAVSYEQYF
TGCGCCAGCAGCCAAGATTGGGCAGTCAGCTACGAGCAGTACTTC
>-|15|TRBV28|TRBJ2-1|-
CASSAEGRSKNEQFF
TGTGCCAGCTCGGCGGAGGGCCGTTCTAAGAATGAGCAGTTCTTC
>-|16|TRBV2|TRBJ2-2|TRBD2
CASTGLAGGNTGELFF
TGTGCCAGCACCGGACTAGCGGGGGGCAACACCGGGGAGCTGTTTTTT
>-|15|TRBV5-4|TRBJ2-1|-
CASSLGGAIYNEQFF
TGTGCCAGCAGCCTAGGAGGGGCAATCTACAATGAGCAGTTCTTC
>-|16|TRBV11-3|TRBJ2-2|-
CASSLLPSGSTGELFF
TGTGCCAGCAGCCTTCTTCCCTCCGGGAGTACCGGGGAGCTGTTTTTT
>-|14|TRBV29-1|TRBJ2-7|-
CSAVGGIDSYGQYF
TGCAGCGCTGTGGGGGGAATCGACTCCTACGGGCAGTACTTC
>few|14|TRBV2|TRBJ1-2|TRBD1
CASTGDSLNYGYTF
TGTGCCAGCACAGGGGACAGCCTCAACTATGGCTACACCTTC
>-|15|TRBV6-4|TRBJ2-3|TRBD2
CASSPLAGGSDTQYF
TGTGCCAGCAGTCCACTAGCGGGGGGCTCAGATACGCAGTATTTT
>-|14|TRBV6-5|TRBJ2-7|TRBD1
CASSYAQGIYEQYF
TGTGCCAGCAGTTACGCACAGGGGATCTACGAGCAGTACTTC
>-|13|TRBV2|TRBJ1-5|-
CASRRDNDQPQHF
TGTGCCAGCAGGAGGGACAATGATCAGCCCCAGCATTTT
>once|14|TRBV6-1|TRBJ1-5|-
CASKPGTTYQPQHF
TGTGCCAGCAAGCCCGGGACAACCTATCAGCCCCAGCATTTT
>-|18|TRBV4-1|TRBJ2-5|TRBD2
CASSQDPSAGGVQETQYF
TGCGCCAGCAGCCAAGATCCTTCAGCGGGGGGCGTCCAAGAGACCCAGTACTTC
>few|15|TRBV6-5|TRBJ2-3|-
CASSLRGRGTDTQYF
TGTGCCAGCAGTCTGCGGGGGCGGGGCACAGATACGCAGTATTTT
>-|13|TRBV23-1|TRBJ1-5|-
CASSQQGNQPQHF
TGCGCCAGCAGTCAACAGGGAAATCAGCCCCAGCATTTT
>-|18|TRBV11-2|TRBJ1-4|TRBD1
CASSLAVMAVDRNEKLFF
TGTGCCAGCAGCTTAGCTGTTATGGCGGTGGACAGGAATGAAAAACTGTTTTTT
>-|15|TRBV5-6|TRBJ2-3|TRBD1
CASSPRQGRGDTQYF
TGTGCCAGCAGCCCTCGACAGGGAAGAGGCGATACGCAGTATTTT
>-|14|TRBV4-3|TRBJ2-7|TRBD1
CASSLRTGFYEQYF
TGCGCCAGCAGCTTGCGGACAGGATTCTACGAGCAGTACTTC